These 13 T cell receptor beta chains originate from one sample sequenced in a study of cytomegalovirus exposure and HLA in healthy donors. 60 Vbeta and 13 Jbeta primers were used in PCR. TCRdb's table, derived via immunoSEQ multiplex PCR, lists solely in-frame clones and lacks some. The sample has approximately 190,000 clones, about 84% seen once. Sequencing was carried out using PBMCs. The receptors originated from a man in his forties or fifties in good health and CMV-seronegative.

In its sample, this clone was seen a few times. The V and J genes are TRBV7-9 and TRBJ1-6; 7 nucleotides align to TRBD1. Germline V gene lookup returns CDR1 SEHNR and CDR2 FQNEAQ (reference sequence). The CDR3 consists of 14 residues. Trimming at V came to 3 bases and at J to 7 bases, leaving 3 bases not matched to a gene. CDR3 sequence: CASSFQGVNSPLHF. The CDR3 bases are TGTGCCAGCAGCTTTCAGGGGGTAAATTCACCCCTCCACTTT. The full variable domain, its missing parts supplied by reference TRBV7-9 and TRBJ1-6, is DTGVSQNPRHKITKRGQNVTFRCDPISEHNRLYWYRQTLGQGPEFLTYFQNEAQLEKSRLLSDRFSAERPKGSFSTLEIQRTEQGDSAMYLCASSFQGVNSPLHFGNGTRLTVT.

A few counts support this clone. This sequence joins TRBV7-9 and TRBJ1-1; tentatively, D is TRBD1 (6 bases). The germline gives CDR1 SEHNR, CDR2 FQNEAQ (reference sequence). V lost 4 bases, J lost 2 bases, and 14 bases lay in between. This CDR3 has 15 amino acids. The CDR3 nucleotides are TGTGCCAGCAGCTCGGGCTCAGGGGTAAACACTGAAGCTTTCTTT. It translates to CASSSGSGVNTEAFF.

In DNA form, the CDR3 reads TGTGCCAGCAGCGGCACCGGGACAGGGAAAAGTGGTGAGCAGTTCTTC. The encoded protein is CASSGTGTGKSGEQFF. The chain joins TRBV9 to TRBJ2-1; TRBD1 matches at 9 bases. CDR3 length equals 16 residues. Trimming at V came to 3 bases and at J to 9 bases, leaving 13 bases not matched to a gene. Per the germline V gene, CDR1 is SGDLS and CDR2 is YYNGEE.

The chain links TRBV6-1 to TRBJ1-5; no firm D call. Germline CDR1 and CDR2: MNHNS and SASEGT. The ends were cut back, 6 bases at V and 3 bases at J, with 15 bases in the middle. The CDR3 loop spans 15 amino acids. CDR3 DNA sequence: TGTGCCAGCAGCCAAAGCCGGGGATCCAATCAGCCCCAGCATTTT. Its protein product is CASSQSRGSNQPQHF.

The V and J genes are TRBV30 and TRBJ1-1; D not certain. Trimming removed 0 bases at V and 11 bases at J, with 13 bases between. This CDR3 region has 12 residues. Germline CDR1 and CDR2: GTSNPN and SVGIG (reference sequence). This CDR3 is CAWSVSLRDAFF. CDR3 DNA: TGTGCCTGGAGTGTTAGCCTCAGAGACGCTTTCTTT.

This clone occurred a few times. This rearrangement joins TRBV2 to TRBJ1-4; 8 bases agree with TRBD1. After removal of 5 bases from V and 4 bases from J, the junction contained 3 bases not matched to a gene. Germline assignment: CDR1 SNHLY and CDR2 FYNNEI. The CDR3 runs to 14 residues. CDR3 sequence: CASSQDRDNEKLFF. CDR3 bases: TGTGCCAGCAGTCAGGACAGGGATAATGAAAAACTGTTTTTT.

The CDR3 spells CASSRGPRNTGELFF. The CDR3, as DNA: TGTGCCAGCAGCAGGGGACCGAGAAACACCGGGGAGCTGTTTTTT. The gene calls are TRBV6-4 and TRBJ2-2; possibly TRBD1 for D (6 bases). The V gene lost 6 bases and the J gene lost 2 bases, with 13 bases spanning the gap. Germline values: CDR1 MRHNA, CDR2 SNTAGT. The CDR3 spans 15 residues.

The chain links TRBV19 to TRBJ1-1, with D maybe TRBD1 (5 bases). This CDR3 region has 14 residues. Trimming left V 3 bases short and J 4 bases short, with 12 bases between. Germline assignment: CDR1 LNHDA and CDR2 SQIVND (reference sequence). The CDR3, as DNA: TGTGCCAGTAGTATTCAGGGTGTGGGCACTGAAGCTTTCTTT. Protein: CASSIQGVGTEAFF.

Only a few counts were recorded for this clone. V gene TRBV19 combines with J gene TRBJ2-2; TRBD2 might be the D (8 bases). The CDR3 is 16 residues long. Germline V gene lookup returns CDR1 LNHDA and CDR2 SQIVND (reference sequence). The V and J ends lost 5 bases and 4 bases respectively, with 17 bases between them. The CDR3 DNA reads TGTGCCAGTAGTGCGGGGGGACAGAAAACCACCGGGGAGCTGTTTTTT. Amino acid sequence: CASSAGGQKTTGELFF.

The chain combines TRBV2 with TRBJ2-7, with 9 bases that match TRBD2. V was clipped by 6 bases and J by 6 bases; unmatched bases: 21. Germline-derived CDR1 and CDR2 are SNHLY and FYNNEI. There are 18 residues in the CDR3. CDR3 in DNA: TGTGCCAGCAGGACGGACGAACGTATAGCGGGGGATTTGGGCGAGCAGTACTTC. Translated, it gives CASRTDERIAGDLGEQYF.

The genes are TRBV21-1 and TRBJ2-5; the D call TRBD2 from the table was never checked on the DNA. TRBV21-1 is a recognized pseudogene. This CDR3 comprises 17 residues. Here the CDR3 DNA reads TGTGCCAGCAGCACCCCCGGACTAGCGGGGGACCAAGAGACCCAGTACTTC. Translation: CASSTPGLAGDQETQYF.

This chain uses TRBV5-6 with TRBJ2-2; D unresolved. CDR3 length: 11 amino acids. The V gene lost 4 bases and the J gene lost 6 bases, with 4 bases spanning the gap. CDR1 is SGHDT, CDR2 YYEEEE, per germline. The CDR3 coding sequence is TGTGCCAGCAGCCTCTCCGGGGAGCTGTTTTTT. It translates to CASSLSGELFF. The full variable domain, rest sourced from reference TRBV5-6 and TRBJ2-2, is DAGVTQSPTHLIKTRGQQVTLRCSPKSGHDTVSWYQQALGQGPQFIFQYYEEEERQRGNFPDRFSGHQFPNYSSELNVNALLLGDSALYLCASSLSGELFFGEGSRLTVL.

This clone was counted once. The DNA of the CDR3 is TGTGCCAGCAGCCGAGGCGGGGGCTCCTACGAGCAGTACTTC. Amino acids: CASSRGGGSYEQYF. The chain links TRBV28 to TRBJ2-7, with TRBD2 identical over 7 bases. CDR3 length: 14 residues. The germline V gene has CDR1 MDHEN and CDR2 SYDVKM. Unmatched junction bases numbered 5, after V lost 6 bases and J lost 0 bases.